This T cell receptor (beta chain) stems from a study of T cell responses to AZD1222 COVID-19 vaccine. Findings and caveats of the study: Targeting of unmutated variant regions was reportedly seen in nearly half of spike-specific TCRs. At 160-218 and 743-854, vaccine-associated CD4 TCRs were dominant, and they spanned spike.

The CDR3 extends over 13 amino acids. Looked up from germline, CDR1 is SGHAT and CDR2 is FQNNGV. Trimming shortened V by 5 bases and J by 5 bases, and 13 bases separated the two germline ends. On this clone: Its specificity is unknown.

Sequenced by immunoSEQ multiplex PCR; TCRdb stores in-frame clones only, minus some. The table lists 180,000 or so clones, around 95% of them singletons, with 0.64% in the top ten. The TCR sequence derives from an adult in good health. The rearrangement links TRBV11-2 to TRBJ2-7; D is possibly TRBD1 (6 bases). This specimen was peripheral blood, taken on day 0 of AZD1222 vaccination. The CDR3 loop reads CASSTTGSHEQYF. The CDR3 DNA sequence: TGTGCCAGCAGCACCACAGGGAGCCACGAGCAGTACTTC.